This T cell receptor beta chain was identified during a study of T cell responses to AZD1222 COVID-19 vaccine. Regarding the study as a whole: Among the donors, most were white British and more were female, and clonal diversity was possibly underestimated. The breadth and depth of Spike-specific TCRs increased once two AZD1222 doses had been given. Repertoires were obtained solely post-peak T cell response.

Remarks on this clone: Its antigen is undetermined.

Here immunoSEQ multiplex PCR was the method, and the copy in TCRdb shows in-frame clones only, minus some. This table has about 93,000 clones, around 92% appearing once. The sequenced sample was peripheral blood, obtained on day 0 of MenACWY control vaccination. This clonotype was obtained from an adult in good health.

The CDR3 nucleotides are TGTGCCAGCAGTTTAGGGCTAGGACAGGGTTTTCGTGAGCAGTTCTTC. Residues: CASSLGLGQGFREQFF. The chain joins TRBV27 to TRBJ2-1; 8 nucleotides line up with TRBD1. J was trimmed by 9 bases and V by 2 bases; bases with no gene match: 12. CDR3 length: 16 residues. Per the germline V gene, CDR1 is MNHEY and CDR2 is SMNVEV (reference sequence).